The following is a T cell receptor (beta chain) sequence with its context. The data were taken from a study of patients and donors after allogeneic stem cell transplantation. TCRdb fed the RT-PCR reads into MiXCR, producing one record per CDR3 protein. The sample consists of about 160,000 distinct CDR3 sequences, approximately 31% of them appearing once. The CDR3 length is 14 residues. The V and J ends lost 2 bases and 1 base respectively, with 12 bases between them. Germline lookup yields CDR1 DFQATT and CDR2 SNEGSKA (reference sequence). Sequenced material: blood, either unsorted or a sorted T cell fraction (not recorded which). The sequence came from a human donor who was either an allogeneic HSCT recipient or a stem cell or donor lymphocyte infusion donor (not recorded which). It is not recorded whose cells these are; they may come from a transplant donor. The V and J genes are TRBV20-1 and TRBJ2-7; tentative D call: TRBD1 (5 bases). The DNA of the CDR3 is TGCAGTGCTAGAAGGCCGGACATATCCTACGAGCAGTACTTC. The encoded protein is CSARRPDISYEQYF.